This TCR beta chain came from a study of early T cells in non-severe SARS-CoV-2 infection. Study-wide points: The study's VDJdb matching favored anti-spike CD8 responses and missed private and CD4 specificities.

This CDR3 is 15 amino acids long. Germline V gene lookup returns CDR1 KGHDR and CDR2 SFDVKD. With 8 bases clipped from V and 2 bases from J, the junction kept 6 bases outside the gene matches. Separate cDNA molecules each had unique molecular identifiers attached to them. In TCRdb, the 5' RACE reads were re-called with MiXCR into one record per CDR3 protein. The sample gives 30,000 to 45,000 distinct CDR3 sequences, approximately 6.3% of which show up once; around a quarter is in the top ten. There are many counts of this clonotype. Its specificity is unknown. Sequenced material: whole blood. The sequence was collected from an adult who was a healthcare worker with PCR-confirmed SARS-CoV-2 infection or an uninfected control (not recorded which). The chain couples TRBV24-1 to TRBJ2-1; TRBD2 agrees at 9 bases. For the CDR3, the DNA is TGTGCCACCACCAGTAGCGGGGGAACCTACAATGAGCAGTTCTTC. Its translation: CATTSSGGTYNEQFF.